Listed below are T cell receptor beta chains from one sample, sequenced in a study of CD8 T cells in ankylosing spondylitis. A single record per CDR3 protein comes from TCRdb applying MiXCR to the 5' RACE reads. The data show over 400,000 distinct CDR3 sequences, roughly 27% seen once. The sequencing sample was made of blood, either unsorted or a sorted T cell fraction (not recorded which). All receptors come from a male donor with ankylosing spondylitis. Each CDR3 is given with its conserved first and last residue. A D gene is named only where the DNA matches it firmly. Part of the rows lack a size; the others show once, few, many or a class for expanded clones.

TRBJ2-5 | TRBD1 | TRBV20-1 | . | TGCAGTGGGATGGGACAGAAGCAAGAGACCCAGTACTTC | CSGMGQKQETQYF
TRBJ1-1 | . | TRBV5-1 | . | TGCGCCAGCAGCCAGGACAGTTTGAACACTGAAGCTTTCTTT | CASSQDSLNTEAFF
TRBJ1-1 | TRBD1 | TRBV11-3 | few | TGTGCCAGCAGCACTACAGGGGTCACTGAAGCTTTCTTT | CASSTTGVTEAFF
TRBJ1-6 | . | TRBV4-2 | . | TGTGCCAGCAGCCCTTCCTACATGAAGGCCCTCGGATCACCCCTCCACTTT | CASSPSYMKALGSPLHF
TRBJ2-3 | TRBD2 | TRBV6-1 | . | TGTGCCAGCAGTGAAGGGTACGGGAGGGGCACAGATACGCAGTATTTT | CASSEGYGRGTDTQYF
TRBJ1-1 | . | TRBV7-2 | once | TGTGCCAGCAGCCCCCGTGGTAGAGTGAACACTGAAGCTTTCTTT | CASSPRGRVNTEAFF
TRBJ1-1 | . | TRBV29-1 | few | TGCAGCGTCACATCCGGGGGCACTGAAGCTTTCTTT | CSVTSGGTEAFF
TRBJ2-1 | . | TRBV7-2 | few | TGTGCCAGCAGCTTATTAGTGGGGAGCTCCTACAATGAGCAGTTCTTC | CASSLLVGSSYNEQFF
TRBJ1-2 | . | TRBV6-1 | many | TGTGCCAGCAGTGAATTGACCGTCTCTGGCTACACCTTC | CASSELTVSGYTF
TRBJ1-2 | TRBD1 | TRBV30 | . | TGTGCCCGGGACAGCCGGAACTATGGCTACACCTTC | CARDSRNYGYTF
TRBJ2-2 | . | TRBV7-9 | . | TGTGCCAGCAGCTTAGTCCCTCCTGAGGACACCGGGGAGCTGTTTTTT | CASSLVPPEDTGELFF
TRBJ2-5 | TRBD2 | TRBV20-1 | few | TGCAGTGCCGGGACTAGCGGGAGCCAAGAGACCCAGTACTTC | CSAGTSGSQETQYF
TRBJ1-1 | . | TRBV6-2/TRBV6-3 | . | TGTGCCAGCAGTTACTCGGTCGGCATGAACACTGAAGCTTTCTTT | CASSYSVGMNTEAFF
TRBJ2-1 | TRBD2 | TRBV3-1 | few | TGTGCCAGCAGCCAAGGAGGACTAGCGGAAACGTACAATGAGCAGTTCTTC | CASSQGGLAETYNEQFF
TRBJ2-7 | . | TRBV15 | . | TGTGCCACCAGCAGAGATATAGACCCCCTCGACGAGCAGTACTTC | CATSRDIDPLDEQYF
TRBJ2-1 | TRBD2 | TRBV7-9 | . | TGTGCCAGCAGCTCACTAGCGGGAGCACCGAATGAGCAGTTCTTC | CASSSLAGAPNEQFF
TRBJ2-7 | TRBD1 | TRBV5-1 | few | TGCGCCAGCAGCTTGGTCGGGACAGGGGACTACGAGCAGTACTTC | CASSLVGTGDYEQYF
TRBJ1-1 | . | TRBV3-1 | many | TGTGCCAGCAGCCCCTACAGTGGGAACACTGAAGCTTTCTTT | CASSPYSGNTEAFF
TRBJ2-7 | . | TRBV3-1 | . | TGTGCCAGCAGCCAAGCCTGGGGGGCCTACGAGCAGTACTTC | CASSQAWGAYEQYF
TRBJ2-1 | . | TRBV20-1 | few | TGCAGTGCAACCTCCGTGGCCGCGTTCCATGAGCAGTTCTTC | CSATSVAAFHEQFF
TRBJ1-6 | TRBD1 | TRBV12-3/TRBV12-4 | . | TGTGCCAGCAGTTCAACAGGGGGACACTATTCACCCCTCCACTTT | CASSSTGGHYSPLHF
TRBJ2-4 | . | TRBV29-1 | few | TGCAGCGTTGAAAGGCTTAGGGGGGCGGACATTCAGTACTTC | CSVERLRGADIQYF
TRBJ2-2 | . | TRBV10-3 | . | TGTGCCATCAGTGATTCGAGAACGAACACCGGGGAGCTGTTTTTT | CAISDSRTNTGELFF
TRBJ2-1 | . | TRBV6-1 | few | TGTGCCAGCAGTGAAGTAGGGCTGGAGGAGCAGTTCTTC | CASSEVGLEEQFF
TRBJ2-7 | . | TRBV12-3/TRBV12-4 | few | TGTGCCAGCAGTTTTTGGGGTACAGGGAGCTCCTACGAGCAGTACTTC | CASSFWGTGSSYEQYF
TRBJ2-7 | . | TRBV20-1 | few | TGCAGTGCTAGAGGTCTAGCGATAGCCTACGAGCAGTACTTC | CSARGLAIAYEQYF
TRBJ2-3 | . | TRBV25-1 | few | TGTGCCAGCAGTCCCCCAGGCGGACTTGGGTCCACAGATACGCAGTATTTT | CASSPPGGLGSTDTQYF
TRBJ1-2 | . | TRBV10-3 | . | TGTGCCATCAGTGAGTTAACAGGGACAAAACGGGATGGCTACACCTTC | CAISELTGTKRDGYTF
TRBJ1-2 | . | TRBV28 | few | TGTGCCAGCAGTTCGCCGGACCCCGGAGACTATGGCTACACCTTC | CASSSPDPGDYGYTF
TRBJ2-3 | . | TRBV2 | . | TGTGCCAGCCTGGACAGTCCAACTAGCACAGATACGCAGTATTTT | CASLDSPTSTDTQYF
TRBJ2-7 | . | TRBV20-1 | few | TGCAGTGCTAGAGCCCCCCCAGGGAGAGCCTACGAGCAGTACTTC | CSARAPPGRAYEQYF
TRBJ2-1 | . | TRBV11-2 | . | TGTGCCAGCAGCTTAGGACTAACCCACGGTGAGCAGTTCTTC | CASSLGLTHGEQFF
TRBJ1-2 | . | TRBV5-1 | . | TGCGCCAGCAGCTTGACAGGGAGGGAGTATGGCTACACCTTC | CASSLTGREYGYTF
TRBJ1-5 | . | TRBV12-3/TRBV12-4 | many | TGTGCCAGCAGCCCCCGAGGGGATCAGCCCCAGCATTTT | CASSPRGDQPQHF
TRBJ1-2 | . | TRBV20-1 | once | TGCAGTGCTGACCTGGGGGGGTCCACGGGTGGCTACACCTTC | CSADLGGSTGGYTF
TRBJ2-3 | TRBD2 | TRBV7-7 | . | TGTGCCGTAGGGACTAGCGGGACTAGCACAGATACGCAGTATTTT | CAVGTSGTSTDTQYF
TRBJ2-1 | . | TRBV10-3 | . | TGTGCCATCACCCCGATGGGGGGCATAGGCTCCTACAATGAGCAGTTCTTC | CAITPMGGIGSYNEQFF
TRBJ2-1 | TRBD2 | TRBV18 | . | TGTGCCAGCTCACCTCTCCAAGCGGGAGAGCTAGGTGATGAGCAGTTCTTC | CASSPLQAGELGDEQFF
TRBJ2-6 | . | TRBV12-3/TRBV12-4 | . | TGTGCCAGCCTTTTCGCCGGAGCCAACGTCCTGACTTTC | CASLFAGANVLTF
TRBJ2-6 | . | TRBV7-2 | . | TGTGCCAGCAGCTTGTACAGAAGCTCTGGGGCCAACGTCCTGACTTTC | CASSLYRSSGANVLTF
TRBJ2-1 | TRBD2 | TRBV5-1 | . | TGCGCCAGCAGCTTGGTGCGGACTAGGGGTGAGCAGTTCTTC | CASSLVRTRGEQFF
TRBJ2-7 | . | TRBV20-1 | . | TGCAGTGCTCCCCACACGGGTGGGATTTACGAGCAGTACTTC | CSAPHTGGIYEQYF
TRBJ2-5 | . | TRBV20-1 | few | TGCAGTGCTAGAGAGGTTTCAGGGCAAGAGACCCAGTACTTC | CSAREVSGQETQYF
TRBJ1-5 | . | TRBV12-3/TRBV12-4 | few | TGTGCCAGCAGTTTGTCGGCCCCCAATCAGCCCCAGCATTTT | CASSLSAPNQPQHF
TRBJ2-1 | . | TRBV14 | . | TGTGCCAGCGGTATGGCCAGGGCCTACAATGAGCAGTTCTTC | CASGMARAYNEQFF
TRBJ2-1 | TRBD2 | TRBV12-3/TRBV12-4 | many | TGTGCCAGCAGTTTTGGGACTACCTACAATGAGCAGTTCTTC | CASSFGTTYNEQFF
TRBJ2-5 | TRBD2 | TRBV9 | . | TGTGCCAGCAGCCCACATAGCGGGCAAGAGACCCAGTACTTC | CASSPHSGQETQYF
TRBJ2-7 | . | TRBV5-1 | . | TGCGCCAGCAGCTTGTTCCAGGGCTACGAGCAGTACTTC | CASSLFQGYEQYF
TRBJ2-1 | . | TRBV7-9 | . | TGTGCCAGCAGCGACCCAGCGGGTAGAAATGAGCAGTTCTTC | CASSDPAGRNEQFF
TRBJ2-1 | . | TRBV5-1 | . | TGCGCCAGCAAAAGGATGAGTAGCAATGAGCAGTTCTTC | CASKRMSSNEQFF
TRBJ2-3 | TRBD2 | TRBV20-1 | . | TGCAGTGCTGGCCTTAGCGGGACGGACACAGATACGCAGTATTTT | CSAGLSGTDTDTQYF
TRBJ1-3 | . | TRBV20-1 | few | TGCAGTGCTAGAGATCCTAAGGGGTCAGGAAACACCATATATTTT | CSARDPKGSGNTIYF
TRBJ1-5 | . | TRBV12-3/TRBV12-4 | few | TGTGCCAGCAGTCCACTAGGCAGGTCCCCCAATCAGCCCCAGCATTTT | CASSPLGRSPNQPQHF
TRBJ2-2 | . | TRBV7-9 | few | TGTGCCAGCAGCTTAAGCCAGACCACCGGGGAGCTGTTTTTT | CASSLSQTTGELFF
TRBJ2-7 | TRBD1 | TRBV27 | . | TGTGCCAGCAGTACCCGACAGGGGGCGCAAGAGCAGTACTTC | CASSTRQGAQEQYF